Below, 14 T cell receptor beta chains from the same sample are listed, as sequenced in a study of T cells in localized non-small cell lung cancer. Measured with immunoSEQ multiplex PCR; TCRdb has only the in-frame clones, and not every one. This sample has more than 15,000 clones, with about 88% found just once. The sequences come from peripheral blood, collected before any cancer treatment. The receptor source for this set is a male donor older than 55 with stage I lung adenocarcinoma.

CDR3 DNA: TGTGCCAGCAGCCTGCTAGGTAGCCTCCAAGAGACCCAGTACTTC. This codes for CASSLLGSLQETQYF. The chain recombines TRBV6-6 with TRBJ2-5; D call uncertain. Per germline, CDR1 MNHNY and CDR2 SVGAGI (reference sequence). V lost 6 bases, J lost 1 base, and 15 bases lay in between. This CDR3 has 15 residues.

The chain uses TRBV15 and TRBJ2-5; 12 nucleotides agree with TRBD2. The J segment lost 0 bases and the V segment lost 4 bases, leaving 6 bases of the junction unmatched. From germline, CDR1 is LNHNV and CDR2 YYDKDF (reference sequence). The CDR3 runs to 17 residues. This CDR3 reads CATSTRLAGAYQETQYF. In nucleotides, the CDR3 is TGTGCCACCAGCACAAGACTAGCGGGGGCGTACCAAGAGACCCAGTACTTC.

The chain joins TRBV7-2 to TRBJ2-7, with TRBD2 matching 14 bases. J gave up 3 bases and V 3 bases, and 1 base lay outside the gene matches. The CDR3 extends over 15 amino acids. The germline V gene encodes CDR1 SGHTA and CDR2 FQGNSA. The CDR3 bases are TGTGCCAGCAGCTTTGGACTAGCGGGGGGCTACGAGCAGTACTTC. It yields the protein CASSFGLAGGYEQYF.

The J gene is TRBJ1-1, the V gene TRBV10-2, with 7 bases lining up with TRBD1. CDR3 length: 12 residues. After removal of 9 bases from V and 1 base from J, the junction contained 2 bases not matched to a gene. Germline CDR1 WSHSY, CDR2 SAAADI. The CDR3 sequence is CASRTGNTEAFF. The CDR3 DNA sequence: TGCGCCAGTAGGACAGGGAACACTGAAGCTTTCTTT.

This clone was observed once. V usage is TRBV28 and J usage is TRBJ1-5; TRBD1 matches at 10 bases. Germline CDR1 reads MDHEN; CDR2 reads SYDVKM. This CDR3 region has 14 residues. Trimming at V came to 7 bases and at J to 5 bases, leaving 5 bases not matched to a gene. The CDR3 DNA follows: TGTGCCAGCATAGGGACAGGGGAGCATCAGCCCCAGCATTTT. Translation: CASIGTGEHQPQHF.

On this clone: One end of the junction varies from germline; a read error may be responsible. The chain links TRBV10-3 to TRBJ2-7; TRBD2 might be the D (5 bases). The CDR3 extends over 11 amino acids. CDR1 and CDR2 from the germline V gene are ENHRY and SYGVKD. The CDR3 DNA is TGTGCCACCAGTAGGGAGAACGAGCAGTACTTC. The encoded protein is CATSRENEQYF.

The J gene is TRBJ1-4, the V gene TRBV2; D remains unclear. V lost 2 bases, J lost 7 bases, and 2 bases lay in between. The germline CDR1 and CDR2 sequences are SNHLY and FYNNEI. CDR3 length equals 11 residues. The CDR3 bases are TGTGCCAGCAGTGAATTTGAAAAACTGTTTTTT. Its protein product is CASSEFEKLFF.

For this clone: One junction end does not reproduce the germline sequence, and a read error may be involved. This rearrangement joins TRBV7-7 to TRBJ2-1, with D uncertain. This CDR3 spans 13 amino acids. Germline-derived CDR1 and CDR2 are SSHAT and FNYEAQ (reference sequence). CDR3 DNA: TGTGCTAGCAGCCGGTCGATAGGGAATGAGCAGTTCTTC. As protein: CASSRSIGNEQFF.

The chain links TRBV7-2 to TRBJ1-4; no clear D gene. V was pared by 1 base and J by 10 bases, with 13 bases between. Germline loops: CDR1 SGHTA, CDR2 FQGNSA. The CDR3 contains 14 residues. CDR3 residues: CASSLERSGGKLFF. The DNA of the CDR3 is TGTGCCAGCAGCTTAGAAAGGTCTGGCGGAAAACTGTTTTTT.

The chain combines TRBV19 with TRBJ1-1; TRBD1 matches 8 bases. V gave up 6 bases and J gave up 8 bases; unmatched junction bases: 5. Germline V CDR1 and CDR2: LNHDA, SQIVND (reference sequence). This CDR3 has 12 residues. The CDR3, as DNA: TGTGCCAGTAGCCGACAGGGGCTGGAAGCTTTCTTT. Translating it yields CASSRQGLEAFF. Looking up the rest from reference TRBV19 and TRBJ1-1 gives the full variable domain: DGGITQSPKYLFRKEGQNVTLSCEQNLNHDAMYWYRQDPGQGLRLIYYSQIVNDFQKGDIAEGYSVSREKKESFPLTVTSAQKNPTAFYLCASSRQGLEAFFGQGTRLTVV.

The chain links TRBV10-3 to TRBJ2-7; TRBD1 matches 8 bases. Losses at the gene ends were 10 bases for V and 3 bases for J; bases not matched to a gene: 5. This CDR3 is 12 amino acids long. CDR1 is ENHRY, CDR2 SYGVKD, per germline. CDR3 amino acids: CASTTGDYEQYF. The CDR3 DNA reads TGTGCCAGTACGACAGGGGACTACGAGCAGTACTTC.

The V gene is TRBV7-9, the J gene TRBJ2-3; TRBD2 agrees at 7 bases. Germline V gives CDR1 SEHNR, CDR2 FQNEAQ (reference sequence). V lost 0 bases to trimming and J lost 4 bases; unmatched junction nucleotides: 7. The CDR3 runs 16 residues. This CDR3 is CASSLAAAAGADTQYF. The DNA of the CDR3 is TGTGCCAGCAGCTTAGCTGCTGCGGCGGGAGCAGATACGCAGTATTTT.

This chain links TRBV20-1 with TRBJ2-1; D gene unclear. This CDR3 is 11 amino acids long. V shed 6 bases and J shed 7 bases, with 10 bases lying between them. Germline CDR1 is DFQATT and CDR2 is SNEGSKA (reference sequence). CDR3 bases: TGCAGTGCCCCGGACCTAAATGAGCAGTTCTTC. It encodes CSAPDLNEQFF.

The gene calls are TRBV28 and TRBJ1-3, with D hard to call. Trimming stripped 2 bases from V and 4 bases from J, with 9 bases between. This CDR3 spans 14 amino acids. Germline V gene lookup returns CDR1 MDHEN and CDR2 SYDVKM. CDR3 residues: CASSLTLGGNTIYF. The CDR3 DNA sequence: TGTGCCAGCAGTTTAACTCTAGGCGGAAACACCATATATTTT.